This T cell receptor (beta chain) derives from a study of PD-1 blockade in classical Hodgkin lymphoma. Findings and limits, study-wide: CD4+ TCR diversity, unlike CD8+, rose significantly by C4D1. Anyone who began nivolumab under 1 year after ASCT was excluded. Baseline TCR diversity was reportedly lower in newly diagnosed patients than in healthy donors. It was reported as lower still in relapsed/refractory patients.

As concerns this clone: Its cognate antigen is unknown.

Every patient experienced relapse after autologous stem cell transplantation, and brentuximab vedotin exposure varied. The assay was immunoSEQ multiplex PCR, and TCRdb's table has in-frame clones only and misses some. The sample carries about 66,000 clones, 70% to 80% recorded once. The CDR3 runs to 15 residues. V shed 4 bases, J shed 7 bases, and the junction held 11 bases outside the gene matches. Per germline, CDR1 SGDLS and CDR2 YYNGEE. The clonotype comes from a human donor with classical Hodgkin lymphoma. The chain recombines TRBV9 with TRBJ1-5, with TRBD1 identical over 7 bases. This specimen consisted of peripheral blood mononuclear cells (PBMCs), obtained before the second cycle of nivolumab. The CDR3: CASSFSGTAGQPQHF. In DNA, the CDR3 is TGTGCCAGCAGCTTTAGTGGGACAGCGGGCCAGCCCCAGCATTTT.